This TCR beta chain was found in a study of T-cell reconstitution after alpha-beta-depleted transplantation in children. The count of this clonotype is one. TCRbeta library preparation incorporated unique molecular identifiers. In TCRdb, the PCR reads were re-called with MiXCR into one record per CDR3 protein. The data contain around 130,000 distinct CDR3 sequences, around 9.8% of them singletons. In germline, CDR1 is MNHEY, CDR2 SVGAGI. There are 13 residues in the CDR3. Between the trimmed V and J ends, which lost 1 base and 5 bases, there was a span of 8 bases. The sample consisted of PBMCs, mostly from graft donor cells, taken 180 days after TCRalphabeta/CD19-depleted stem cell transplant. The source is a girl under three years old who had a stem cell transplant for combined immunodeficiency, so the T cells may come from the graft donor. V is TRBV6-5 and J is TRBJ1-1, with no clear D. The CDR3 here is CASSYFSKTEAFF. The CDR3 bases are TGTGCCAGCAGTTACTTCAGCAAGACTGAAGCTTTCTTT.